This record concerns one TCR beta chain sequence. Being one base from a much bigger clone, this may be a read error. The record originates from a study of regulatory T cells in long-lasting Graves disease. The CDR3 totals 17 residues. The germline V gene encodes CDR1 MNHEY and CDR2 SVGEGT. Trimming removed 5 bases at V and 0 bases at J, with 20 bases between. The time point is: persistent/refractory GD, antithyroid drugs over 5 years with positive TRAb. PBMC RNA was the source of the TCR library. Library construction for TCR beta used iRepertoire HTBI primers and Arm-PCR of CDR3 regions. One entry per CDR3 protein results from TCRdb running MiXCR on the multiplex PCR reads. The sample has around 460,000 distinct CDR3 sequences, approximately 22% seen once.

This clonotype was obtained from a female donor with Graves disease. The V gene is TRBV6-2 or TRBV6-3, the J gene TRBJ2-7; D possibly corresponds to TRBD1 (6 bases). Sequencing used peripheral blood mononuclear cells (PBMCs), obtained when the disease was refractory, from a patient treated with antithyroid drugs. In DNA form, the CDR3 reads TGTGCCAGCAGTCGTGGACAGAATCCTCCCTACTCCTACGAGCAGTACTTC. This gives the protein CASSRGQNPPYSYEQYF.